This T cell receptor (beta chain) originates from a study of blood T cell repertoires in COVID-19. Study-level background: Spain, Italy and the United States supplied samples that represented acute and convalescent COVID-19. From T cells, B-cell-depleted T cells, or PBMCs came the material, which was cDNA or gDNA.

As processed by the authors: How many nucleated cells were present was estimated from reference gene primer amplification. Sequencing was performed with immunoSEQ multiplex PCR; in TCRdb, only in-frame clones are kept and a portion is missing. The D gene and trimming were derived from the DNA, and the V and J assignments and clone size from that table. Seen here are some 96,000 clones, roughly nine tenths observed once, and the top ten hold less than 2%. With 6 bases clipped from V and 4 bases from J, the junction kept 3 bases outside the gene matches. Looked up from germline, CDR1 is SNHLY and CDR2 is FYNNEI. The CDR3 has 13 residues. Concerning this clone itself: Other DNA sequences from this sample encode an identical CDR3 as well.

The sequencing input was peripheral blood. The V gene is TRBV2, the J gene TRBJ1-5; 7 bases align to TRBD1. This clonotype was sampled from a man aged 55 to 70 with acute or convalescent COVID-19. This CDR3 is CASRDRENQPQHF. The CDR3 nucleotides read TGTGCCAGCAGAGACAGGGAAAATCAGCCCCAGCATTTT.